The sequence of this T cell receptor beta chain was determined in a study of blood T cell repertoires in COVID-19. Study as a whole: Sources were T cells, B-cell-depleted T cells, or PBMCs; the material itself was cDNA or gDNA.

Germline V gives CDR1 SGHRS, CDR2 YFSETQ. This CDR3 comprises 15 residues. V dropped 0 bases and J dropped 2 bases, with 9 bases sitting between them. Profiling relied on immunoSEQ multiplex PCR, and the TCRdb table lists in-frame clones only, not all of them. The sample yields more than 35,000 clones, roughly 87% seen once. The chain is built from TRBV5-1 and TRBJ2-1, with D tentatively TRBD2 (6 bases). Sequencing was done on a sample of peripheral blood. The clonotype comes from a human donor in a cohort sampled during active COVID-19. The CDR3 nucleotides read TGCGCCAGCAGCTTGGTAGCGGACCCCTACAATGAGCAGTTCTTC. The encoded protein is CASSLVADPYNEQFF.